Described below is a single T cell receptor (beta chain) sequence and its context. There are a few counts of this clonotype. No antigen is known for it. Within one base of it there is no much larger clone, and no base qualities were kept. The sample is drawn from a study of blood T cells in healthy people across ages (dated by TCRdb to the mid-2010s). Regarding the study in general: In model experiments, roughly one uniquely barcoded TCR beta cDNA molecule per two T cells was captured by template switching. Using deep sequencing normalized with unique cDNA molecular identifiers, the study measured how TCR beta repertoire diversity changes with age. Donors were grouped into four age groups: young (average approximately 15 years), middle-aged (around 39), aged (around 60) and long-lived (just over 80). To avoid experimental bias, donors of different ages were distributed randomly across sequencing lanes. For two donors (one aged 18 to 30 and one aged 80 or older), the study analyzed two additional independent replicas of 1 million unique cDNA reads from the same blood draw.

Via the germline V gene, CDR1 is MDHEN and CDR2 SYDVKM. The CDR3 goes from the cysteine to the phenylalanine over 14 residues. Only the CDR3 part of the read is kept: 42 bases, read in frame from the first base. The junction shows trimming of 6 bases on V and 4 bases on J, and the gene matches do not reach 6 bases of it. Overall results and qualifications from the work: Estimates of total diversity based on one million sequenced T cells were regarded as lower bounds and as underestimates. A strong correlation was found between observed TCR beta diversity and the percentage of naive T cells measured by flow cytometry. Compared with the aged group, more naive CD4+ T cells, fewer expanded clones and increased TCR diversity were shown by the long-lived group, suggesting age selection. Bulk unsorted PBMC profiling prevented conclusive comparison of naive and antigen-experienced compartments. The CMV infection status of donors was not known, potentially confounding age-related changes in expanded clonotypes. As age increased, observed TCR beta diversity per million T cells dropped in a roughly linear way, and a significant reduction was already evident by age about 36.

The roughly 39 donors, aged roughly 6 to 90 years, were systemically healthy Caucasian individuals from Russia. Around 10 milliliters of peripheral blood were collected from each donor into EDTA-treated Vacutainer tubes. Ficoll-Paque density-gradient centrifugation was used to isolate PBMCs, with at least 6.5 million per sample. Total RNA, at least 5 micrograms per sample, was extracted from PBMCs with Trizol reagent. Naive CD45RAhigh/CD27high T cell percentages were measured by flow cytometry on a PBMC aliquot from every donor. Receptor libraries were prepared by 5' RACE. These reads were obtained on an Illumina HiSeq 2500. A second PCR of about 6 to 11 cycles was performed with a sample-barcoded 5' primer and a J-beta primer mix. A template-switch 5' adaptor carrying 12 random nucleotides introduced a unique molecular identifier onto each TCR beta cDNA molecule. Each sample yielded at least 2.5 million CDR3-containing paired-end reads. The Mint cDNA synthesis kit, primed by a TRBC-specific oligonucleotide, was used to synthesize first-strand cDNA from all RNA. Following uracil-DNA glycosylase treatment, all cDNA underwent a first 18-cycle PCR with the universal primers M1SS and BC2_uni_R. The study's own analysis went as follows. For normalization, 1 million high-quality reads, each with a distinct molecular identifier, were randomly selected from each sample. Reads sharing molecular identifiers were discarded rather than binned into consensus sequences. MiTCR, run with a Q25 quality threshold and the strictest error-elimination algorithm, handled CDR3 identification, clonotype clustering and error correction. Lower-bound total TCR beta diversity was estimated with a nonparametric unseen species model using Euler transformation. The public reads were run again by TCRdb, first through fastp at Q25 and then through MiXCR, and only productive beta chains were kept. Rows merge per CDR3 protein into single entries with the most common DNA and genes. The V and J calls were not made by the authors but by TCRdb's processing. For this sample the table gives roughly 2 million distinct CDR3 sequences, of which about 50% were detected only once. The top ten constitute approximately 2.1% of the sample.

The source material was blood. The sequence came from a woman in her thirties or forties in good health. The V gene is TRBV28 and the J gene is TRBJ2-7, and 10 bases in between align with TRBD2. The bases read TGTGCCAGCAGGAGCGGGGGGGCCAGGTACGAGCAGTACTTC. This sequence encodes CASRSGGARYEQYF.